This T cell receptor beta chain stems from a study of blood T cell repertoires in COVID-19. This clone showed up just once. Original data processing: Using reference gene primer amplification, nucleated cell counts were estimated. TCRdb's table, derived via immunoSEQ multiplex PCR, lists solely in-frame clones and lacks some. V, J and clone size are taken as reported in that table, and D and trimming were inferred from the DNA itself. The data contain roughly 390,000 clones, roughly 86% of them singletons. CDR3 size: 15 residues. V lost 0 bases and J 5 bases, leaving 14 bases between the germline ends. Per the germline V gene, CDR1 is SGDLS and CDR2 is YYNGEE.

The TCR sequence derives from a woman in her twenties or thirties with COVID-19, enrolled during active disease. The gene calls are TRBV9 and TRBJ2-5, with D maybe TRBD2 (6 bases). The sample was peripheral blood. CDR3 sequence reads: CASSVATGRGETQYF. The CDR3 DNA is TGTGCCAGCAGCGTAGCTACCGGGAGAGGGGAGACCCAGTACTTC.